The entry below gives a single TCR beta chain sequence along with its context. Its antigen is undetermined. The CDR3 covers 19 residues. Germline V lookup: CDR1 SEHNR, CDR2 FQNEAQ (reference sequence). V lost 5 bases to trimming and J lost 1 base; unmatched junction nucleotides: 14. The sample comes from a study of Tregs in tolerant kidney transplant recipients. Study-wide results and limits: The small number of patients limits these findings pending further validation. Tregs expanded with activated donor B cells seemed most donor-specific.

Assay: immunoSEQ multiplex PCR; the TCRdb copy retains only in-frame clones and omits some. The repertoire holds more than 90,000 clones, with roughly 92% as singletons. Sequencing was performed on CD4+ T cells from blood. V gene TRBV7-9 combines with J gene TRBJ2-3; 11 nucleotides align to TRBD2. The sequence derives from a human donor in good health. The CDR3 DNA follows: TGTGCCAGCAGCCCAGTCCACTATAGCGGGAGGGCCGGCACAGATACGCAGTATTTT. Protein sequence: CASSPVHYSGRAGTDTQYF. Based on the CDR3 plus reference TRBV7-9 and TRBJ2-3, the full variable domain is DTGVSQNPRHKITKRGQNVTFRCDPISEHNRLYWYRQTLGQGPEFLTYFQNEAQLEKSRLLSDRFSAERPKGSFSTLEIQRTEQGDSAMYLCASSPVHYSGRAGTDTQYFGPGTRLTVL.